This T cell receptor beta chain was recorded in a study of blood T cell repertoires in COVID-19. Generated by immunoSEQ multiplex PCR, the TCRdb table keeps only in-frame clones and is missing some. The sample holds 200,000 to 300,000 clones; 84% are singletons and the top ten take less than 2%. The V and J ends lost 6 bases and 8 bases, in that order; junction bases with no gene match: 5. CDR1 MNHEY and CDR2 SMNVEV come from the germline V gene (reference sequence). CDR3 length: 12 amino acids. The J gene is TRBJ1-2, the V gene TRBV27; 8 nucleotides match TRBD1. Sequenced material: peripheral blood. This receptor was obtained from a woman aged 35 to 49 who had recovered from COVID-19. CDR3 loop: CASRQGAHGYTF. The DNA for the CDR3 is TGTGCCAGCAGGCAGGGGGCTCACGGCTACACCTTC.